These 8 T cell receptor beta chains share one sample of origin, sequenced in a study of T cell responses to AZD1222 COVID-19 vaccine. Here immunoSEQ multiplex PCR was the method, and the copy in TCRdb shows in-frame clones only, minus some. The table lists tens of thousands of clones, about 89% of them singletons, with around 1.4% in the top ten. The sequences come from peripheral blood, collected on day 0 of AZD1222 vaccination. The receptors were sampled from an adult in good health.

This clone was observed once. The genes are TRBV18 and TRBJ1-4; 8 nucleotides line up with TRBD1. The J segment lost 7 bases and the V segment lost 0 bases, leaving 7 bases of the junction unmatched. The CDR3 length is 16 residues. The germline V gene has CDR1 KGHSH and CDR2 LQKENI. The CDR3 nucleotides read TGTGCCAGCTCACCACCCCAGGGGGCAGTTGGTGAAAAACTGTTTTTT. The encoded protein is CASSPPQGAVGEKLFF.

The V call is TRBV7-2, the J call TRBJ2-7; TRBD2 aligns across 8 bases. CDR1 and CDR2 from the germline V gene are SGHTA and FQGNSA. CDR3 length: 17 residues. Unmatched junction bases numbered 22, after V lost 6 bases and J lost 9 bases. The DNA of the CDR3 is TGTGCCAGCAGTCTTAGACTCACGGGAGGGCCAAGTCTAGGGCAGTACTTC. Translated, it gives CASSLRLTGGPSLGQYF.

The chain is built from TRBV27 and TRBJ2-7; 11 nucleotides align to TRBD2. The V and J ends lost 4 bases and 5 bases, in that order; junction bases with no gene match: 4. The CDR3 has 14 amino acids. Germline-derived CDR1 and CDR2 are MNHEY and SMNVEV (reference sequence). CDR3 DNA: TGTGCCAGCAGTTCGGTACTAGCGGGAGACGAGCAGTACTTC. It translates to CASSSVLAGDEQYF.

The rearrangement uses TRBV30 and TRBJ1-1, with D perhaps TRBD1 (6 bases). Trimming stripped 4 bases from V and 3 bases from J, with 18 bases between. From germline, CDR1 is GTSNPN and CDR2 SVGIG (reference sequence). The CDR3 totals 15 residues. The CDR3 here is CAWILPTGRDTEAFF. The CDR3 DNA sequence: TGTGCCTGGATCCTCCCCACAGGGCGGGACACTGAAGCTTTCTTT.

The V gene is TRBV19, the J gene TRBJ2-1; 11 nucleotides agree with TRBD2. The V gene end was trimmed by 3 bases and the J gene end by 4 bases; junction bases not matched to a gene: 2. The CDR3 is made up of 15 amino acids. Germline V gene data show CDR1 as LNHDA and CDR2 as SQIVND (reference sequence). The CDR3 sequence is CASSMGTSGYNEQFF. The CDR3 DNA reads TGTGCCAGTAGTATGGGGACTAGCGGATACAATGAGCAGTTCTTC.

The chain couples TRBV27 to TRBJ1-6; D uncertain. V was trimmed by 5 bases and J by 1 base, leaving 12 bases between them. Per the germline V gene, CDR1 is MNHEY and CDR2 is SMNVEV (reference sequence). This CDR3 is built from 16 residues. The CDR3 region has the DNA TGTGCCAGCAGTCCCGAAAGGGTTTCCTATAATTCACCCCTCCACTTT. Translating it yields CASSPERVSYNSPLHF.

This clone appeared once. The V and J genes are TRBV4-3 and TRBJ2-3; 11 bases are shared with TRBD1. The CDR3 is 16 amino acids. Germline trimming cut 4 bases from V and 5 bases from J; bases unmatched to any gene: 8. Germline values: CDR1 LGHNA, CDR2 YSLEER. In DNA form, the CDR3 reads TGCGCCAGCAGCCTCCTGGCGGGACAGGGGGTAGATACGCAGTATTTT. Encoded protein: CASSLLAGQGVDTQYF.

The chain joins TRBV18 to TRBJ2-7; D assignment may be TRBD1 or TRBD2 (6 bases each). CDR3 length equals 14 residues. Germline values: CDR1 KGHSH, CDR2 LQKENI. The V end was cut by 2 bases, the J end by 4 bases, with 12 bases between. The CDR3 loop reads CASSPRGGGYEQYF. The DNA of the CDR3 is TGTGCCAGCTCACCAAGAGGGGGAGGATACGAGCAGTACTTC.